This T cell receptor (beta chain) was obtained from a study of blood T cell repertoires in COVID-19. Study background: Spain, Italy and the United States supplied samples that represented acute and convalescent COVID-19.

CDR1 is PRHDT and CDR2 is FYEKMQ in the germline V gene (reference sequence). The CDR3 runs 15 residues. V lost 3 bases, J lost 3 bases, and 14 bases lay in between. The data were produced by immunoSEQ multiplex PCR, yet TCRdb's version contains in-frame clones alone and is incomplete. The sample records roughly 160,000 clones, just over 90% being singletons. V and J are TRBV13 and TRBJ1-1; weak D call: TRBD1 (6 bases). The sequence was collected from a man between 18 and 35 years old with COVID-19, enrolled during active disease. The sequencing input was peripheral blood. This CDR3 is CASSLGRQVHTEAFF. CDR3 DNA: TGTGCCAGCAGCTTGGGGCGACAGGTCCACACTGAAGCTTTCTTT.